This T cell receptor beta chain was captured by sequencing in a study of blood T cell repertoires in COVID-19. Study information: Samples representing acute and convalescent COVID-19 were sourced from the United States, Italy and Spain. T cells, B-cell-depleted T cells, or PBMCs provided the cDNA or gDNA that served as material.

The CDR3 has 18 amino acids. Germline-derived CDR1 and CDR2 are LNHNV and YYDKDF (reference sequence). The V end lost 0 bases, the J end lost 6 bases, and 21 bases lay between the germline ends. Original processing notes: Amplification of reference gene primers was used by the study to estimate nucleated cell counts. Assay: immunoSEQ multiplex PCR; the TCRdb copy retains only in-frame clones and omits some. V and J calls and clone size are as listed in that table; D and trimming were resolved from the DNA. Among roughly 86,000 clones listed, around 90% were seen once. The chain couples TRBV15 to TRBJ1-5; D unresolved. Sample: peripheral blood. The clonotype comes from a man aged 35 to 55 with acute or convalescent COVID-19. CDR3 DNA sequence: TGTGCCACCAGCAGAGATTACGGGAATCGGGTAGAACGTCAGCCCCAGCATTTT. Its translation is CATSRDYGNRVERQPQHF.